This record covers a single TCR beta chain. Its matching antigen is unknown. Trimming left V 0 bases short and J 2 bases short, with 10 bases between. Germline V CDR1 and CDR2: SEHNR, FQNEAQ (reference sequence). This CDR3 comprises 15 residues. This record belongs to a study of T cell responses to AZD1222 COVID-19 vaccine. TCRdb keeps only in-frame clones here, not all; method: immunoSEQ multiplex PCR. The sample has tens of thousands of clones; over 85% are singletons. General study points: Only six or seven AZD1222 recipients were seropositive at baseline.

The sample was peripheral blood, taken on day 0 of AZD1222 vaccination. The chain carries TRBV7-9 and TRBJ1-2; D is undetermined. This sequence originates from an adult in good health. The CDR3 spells CASSLAETANYGYTF. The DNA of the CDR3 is TGTGCCAGCAGCTTAGCTGAGACGGCCAACTATGGCTACACCTTC.